This TCR beta chain emerged from a study of cytomegalovirus exposure and HLA in healthy donors. In the case of this clone: The antigen remains undetermined.

Findings and caveats of the study: Later on, analysis showed that most CMV-associated TCR beta chains appeared to be HLA-restricted. One variant, a missense change in DCLRE1C, was linked in a later analysis to TCR beta V- and J-gene trimming. Both high specificity and high sensitivity reportedly marked the classifier's diagnosis of cytomegalovirus status.

V shed 5 bases and J shed 8 bases, with 25 bases lying between them. The CDR3 loop spans 18 amino acids. Germline V gives CDR1 SEHNR, CDR2 FQNEAQ (reference sequence). The PCR used 60 Vbeta and 13 Jbeta primers. TCRdb's table, derived via immunoSEQ multiplex PCR, lists solely in-frame clones and lacks some. Of around 110,000 clones in the sample, around 69% were seen once. The origin of this receptor is a man younger than 30 in good health and CMV-seronegative. The chain joins TRBV7-9 to TRBJ1-6; D is undetermined. The sequenced sample was PBMCs. The CDR3 is CASSRRGGLMVRDSPLHF. CDR3 DNA sequence: TGTGCCAGCAGCCGCCGTGGAGGGTTAATGGTTAGAGATTCACCCCTCCACTTT.